Here is one T cell receptor (beta chain) with its context. The antigen remains undetermined. This entry comes from a study of graft-versus-host responses after intestinal transplantation. Study details: Among the recipients, transplants were multivisceral, liver-intestinal, or isolated intestinal. Study-level points and caveats: GvH clones were identified in recipient marrow, with some first appearing in ileum or blood.

Profiled with immunoSEQ multiplex PCR; TCRdb holds only in-frame clones, not every one. The table shows 90,000 to 120,000 clones, with around 90% occurring only once. This TCR derives from a human donor who was the organ donor for an intestinal transplant. The specimen comprised unstimulated CD4+ T cells sorted from spleen or lymph node cells, sampled before transplant.

This CDR3 is CASSWTATQADTQYF. The CDR3 DNA follows: TGCGCCAGCAGCTGGACCGCCACACAGGCAGATACGCAGTATTTT. The chain couples TRBV5-1 to TRBJ2-3; D is perhaps TRBD1 (5 bases). V was trimmed by 3 bases and J by 4 bases, leaving 15 bases between them. This CDR3 spans 15 amino acids. Germline V lookup: CDR1 SGHRS, CDR2 YFSETQ. Combining the CDR3 with reference TRBV5-1 and TRBJ2-3 gives the whole variable domain KAGVTQTPRYLIKTRGQQVTLSCSPISGHRSVSWYQQTPGQGLQFLFEYFSETQRNKGNFPGRFSGRQFSNSRSEMNVSTLELGDSALYLCASSWTATQADTQYFGPGTRLTVL.